This is a list of T cell receptor beta chains from one sample in a study of shared clonotypes between healthy human individuals. The assay was immunoSEQ multiplex PCR, and TCRdb's table has in-frame clones only and misses some. In the table there are more than 850,000 clones, 78% of which are singletons. Sequenced material: memory CD4+ T cells from PBMCs. The receptors shown here come from a man in his late teens or twenties in good health. Some clones in this sample may be carry-over from other donors' samples. CDR3s include the opening cysteine and the closing phenylalanine or tryptophan. The D gene is left open where the match is weak. Not every row has a clone size; where given, it reads once, few, many or a size class.

cdr3_aa	cdr3_nt	clone_size	cdr3_length	d_call	j_call	v_call
CASSYSVGQQNTEAFF	TGTGCCAGCAGTTACTCCGTCGGGCAGCAGAACACTGAAGCTTTCTTT	few	16	NA	TRBJ1-1	TRBV6-5
CASSDTINSPLHF	TGCGCCAGCAGTGATACCATTAATTCACCCCTCCACTTT	NA	13	NA	TRBJ1-6	TRBV10-2
CASSEAGPLYEQYF	TGTGCCAGCAGTGAAGCAGGACCTCTTTACGAGCAGTACTTC	NA	14	NA	TRBJ2-7	TRBV25-1
CAISAPDRGNSYNEQFF	TGTGCCATCAGTGCTCCGGACAGGGGGAATTCCTACAATGAGCAGTTCTTC	NA	17	TRBD1	TRBJ2-1	TRBV10-3
CASSANSLSYNEQFF	TGTGCCAGCAGTGCTAATTCTCTATCCTACAATGAGCAGTTCTTC	NA	15	NA	TRBJ2-1	TRBV9
CASSLGQGSGNTIYF	TGTGCCAGCAGCTTGGGCCAGGGCTCTGGAAACACCATATATTTT	NA	15	NA	TRBJ1-3	TRBV7-8
CASSRAGTGEYEQYF	TGTGCCAGCAGCAGAGCCGGGACAGGGGAGTACGAGCAGTACTTC	NA	15	TRBD1	TRBJ2-7	TRBV6-6
CASTSQGAGETQYF	TGTGCCAGCACCTCGCAGGGGGCCGGGGAGACCCAGTACTTC	NA	14	TRBD1	TRBJ2-5	TRBV2
CASSPRRGGGGYTF	TGTGCCAGCAGCCCACGGCGGGGCGGTGGTGGCTACACCTTC	once	14	NA	TRBJ1-2	TRBV13
CASSLQMNTEAFF	TGCGCCAGTTCGCTCCAGATGAACACTGAAGCTTTCTTT	NA	13	NA	TRBJ1-1	TRBV5-1
CASSLRGNTEAFF	TGTGCCAGCAGCCTCCGGGGGAACACTGAAGCTTTCTTT	NA	13	NA	TRBJ1-1	TRBV11-1
CASSQTDEKLFF	TGTGCCAGTAGCCAGACAGATGAAAAACTGTTTTTT	few	12	NA	TRBJ1-4	TRBV19
CASSEPRGAANTGELFF	TGTGCCAGCAGTGAACCCCGGGGGGCAGCCAACACCGGGGAGCTGTTTTTT	NA	17	NA	TRBJ2-2	TRBV6-1
CASSDRGGRDNYGYTF	TGTGCCAGCAGCGATAGGGGGGGCCGAGATAACTATGGCTACACCTTC	NA	16	NA	TRBJ1-2	TRBV5-4
CASSSGQGGQPQHF	TGTGCCAGCAGCTCGGGACAGGGGGGCCAGCCCCAGCATTTT	NA	14	TRBD1	TRBJ1-5	TRBV5-4
CASTPGTGGFYEQYF	TGTGCCAGCACTCCCGGGACAGGGGGTTTCTACGAGCAGTACTTC	NA	15	TRBD1	TRBJ2-7	TRBV27
CASSPGTGQTVF	TGTGCCAGCTCACCCGGCACCGGCCAAACAGTCTTT	NA	12	NA	TRBJ1-1	TRBV18
CATSRLTGGSYEQYF	TGTGCCACCAGCAGGTTGACAGGTGGCTCCTACGAGCAGTACTTC	NA	15	NA	TRBJ2-7	TRBV15
CASRVTGANTEAFF	TGTGCCAGCAGAGTCACAGGGGCGAACACTGAAGCTTTCTTT	once	14	TRBD1	TRBJ1-1	TRBV5-4
CASSLGTVYEQYF	TGCGCCAGCAGCTTGGGGACAGTATACGAGCAGTACTTC	once	13	NA	TRBJ2-7	TRBV5-1
CASSDFGGGYTF	TGTGCCAGCAGTGATTTCGGAGGTGGCTACACCTTC	NA	12	NA	TRBJ1-2	TRBV25-1
CASSRSGTPGLAGTDTQYF	TGTGCCAGCAGTCGATCCGGGACACCGGGACTAGCGGGCACAGATACGCAGTATTTT	NA	19	TRBD2	TRBJ2-3	TRBV28
CASSYKVMGDGNTIYF	TGTGCCAGCAGCTACAAAGTGATGGGGGATGGAAACACCATATATTTT	NA	16	NA	TRBJ1-3	TRBV5-6
CASSDSGQGGEKLFF	TGTGCCAGCAGTGACTCAGGGCAGGGAGGTGAAAAACTGTTTTTT	NA	15	NA	TRBJ1-4	TRBV25-1
CASSLTGLTGEAFF	TGTGCCAGCAGTTTGACAGGGCTGACGGGTGAAGCTTTCTTT	once	14	TRBD1	TRBJ1-1	TRBV28
CASRLSGSSYNEQFF	TGCGCCAGCAGACTTAGCGGGAGCTCCTACAATGAGCAGTTCTTC	many	15	TRBD2	TRBJ2-1	TRBV5-1
CASSLVFMGAGQPQHF	TGTGCCAGCAGCTTAGTCTTCATGGGAGCCGGACAGCCCCAGCATTTT	NA	16	NA	TRBJ1-5	TRBV7-2
CAWSGDLYNEQFF	TGTGCCTGGAGTGGAGACTTGTACAATGAGCAGTTCTTC	NA	13	NA	TRBJ2-1	TRBV30
CASSLAGPEAFF	TGTGCCAGCAGCTTAGCGGGACCGGAAGCTTTCTTT	NA	12	NA	TRBJ1-1	TRBV7-2
CASSLWAGGTSYEQYF	TGTGCCAGCAGTTTATGGGCAGGAGGGACCTCCTACGAGCAGTACTTC	NA	16	NA	TRBJ2-7	TRBV28
CASSHSYGYTF	TGTGCCAGCAGCCACAGCTATGGCTACACCTTC	NA	11	NA	TRBJ1-2	TRBV5-6
CASSKPQETQYF	TGTGCCAGCAGTAAGCCACAAGAGACCCAGTACTTC	NA	12	NA	TRBJ2-5	TRBV11-2
CASSLSWVGNTIYF	TGTGCCAGCAGTTTATCATGGGTGGGAAACACCATATATTTT	NA	14	NA	TRBJ1-3	TRBV27
CASSVSVSYEQYF	TGTGCCAGCAGTGTTAGTGTCTCCTACGAGCAGTACTTC	many	13	NA	TRBJ2-7	TRBV2
CASSLLGGEQFF	TGTGCCAGCAGTTTACTGGGGGGCGAGCAGTTCTTC	NA	12	NA	TRBJ2-1	TRBV27
CASSLAGQAGGYF	TGTGCCAGCAGCTTAGCGGGACAGGCCGGGGGGTACTTC	NA	13	TRBD1	TRBJ2-7	TRBV7-8